This T cell receptor (beta chain) was observed in a study of OX40 agonist ivuxolimab in advanced cancers. About the research overall: Dose-escalation patients' cancers were hepatocellular carcinoma, melanoma, renal cell or head and neck cancer. Participants, 75% to 85% male, averaged roughly 60 years of age, ranging from about 23 to 85.

For this clone: The antigen is unknown.

TCRdb's table, derived via immunoSEQ multiplex PCR, lists solely in-frame clones and lacks some. The data show 75,000 to 95,000 clones, with 65% to 90% seen just once and less than 4% held by the top ten. The study's findings and limits: Low clonal expansion, among the lowest seen, marked partial responders at 0.1-3.0 mg/kg.

The specimen was CD4+ or CD8+ T cells sorted from blood, collected in a trial of the OX40 agonist ivuxolimab. The TCR sequence derives from an adult with an advanced solid tumor such as melanoma, head and neck, liver or kidney cancer.

For the CDR3, the DNA is TGTGCCAGCAGCCCCGGGCGGGATGACAGTCCGTTAAATTCACCCCTCCACTTT. This translates into CASSPGRDDSPLNSPLHF. The V call is TRBV7-2, the J call TRBJ1-6; D is possibly TRBD1 (5 bases). This CDR3 has 18 residues. Germline assignment: CDR1 SGHTA and CDR2 FQGNSA. Trimming removed 5 bases from V and 7 bases from J, with 24 bases in between.